The next 10 T cell receptor beta chains were all read from a single sample in a study of spatial heterogeneity in lung cancer. Time point: blood at routine non-recurrence follow-up after resection. TCRdb passed the 5' RACE reads through MiXCR, listing each CDR3 protein once. The repertoire holds about 41,000 distinct CDR3 sequences, with over 9.5% as singletons. The starting material was PBMCs, obtained at follow-up. The receptors were gathered from a female donor with early-stage non-small cell lung cancer.

Here the CDR3 reads CASSLYSSYEQYF. CDR3 nucleotides: TGTGCCAGCAGCTTATACAGCTCCTACGAGCAGTACTTC. The rearrangement links TRBV7-6 to TRBJ2-7, with D unresolved. V lost 2 bases and J lost 0, with 5 bases in between. This CDR3 is 13 amino acids long. The germline CDR1 and CDR2 sequences are SGHVS and FNYEAQ.

The V call is TRBV3-1, the J call TRBJ2-7; D is unclear. Germline loops: CDR1 LGHDT, CDR2 YNNKEL (reference sequence). With 1 base removed from V and 2 bases from J, the gap between germline ends came to 9 bases. This CDR3 has 14 residues. In DNA form, the CDR3 reads TGTGCCAGCAGCCAAGCCCAGTACCCCTACGAGCAGTACTTC. It codes for CASSQAQYPYEQYF.

This clonotype was picked up a small number of times. The genes are TRBV4-2 and TRBJ2-2; 8 positions agree with TRBD2. CDR1 is LGHNA, CDR2 YNFKEQ, per germline. This CDR3 comprises 16 residues. V shed 4 bases, J shed 1 base, and the junction held 5 bases outside the gene matches. The CDR3, as DNA: TGTGCCAGCAGCCGGGAGGGACTAGGGAACACCGGGGAGCTGTTTTTT. Protein sequence: CASSREGLGNTGELFF.

This clonotype was observed a few times. This chain joins TRBV11-3 and TRBJ1-6; TRBD1 is a possible D gene (6 bases). V gave up 7 bases and J gave up 0 bases, with 19 bases separating them. Germline V gene lookup returns CDR1 SGHNT and CDR2 YENEEA. The CDR3 runs 18 residues. The CDR3 loop is CASNTFRDMSSYNSPLHF. The CDR3 DNA reads as TGTGCCAGCAACACCTTCCGGGACATGAGCTCCTATAATTCACCCCTCCACTTT. Using reference TRBV11-3 and TRBJ1-6 for the parts outside the CDR3, the full variable domain is EAGVVQSPRYKIIEKKQPVAFWCNPISGHNTLYWYLQNLGQGPELLIRYENEEAVDDSQLPKDRFSAERLKGVDSTLKIQPAELGDSAVYLCASNTFRDMSSYNSPLHFGNGTRLTVT.

V is TRBV2 and J is TRBJ1-5; unclear D gene. Germline V gives CDR1 SNHLY, CDR2 FYNNEI. This CDR3 contains 13 residues. The V and J ends lost 0 bases and 7 bases respectively, with 7 bases between them. CDR3 sequence: CASSEAVGQPQHF. In DNA, the CDR3 is TGTGCCAGCAGTGAAGCTGTTGGACAGCCCCAGCATTTT.

J is TRBJ2-2 and V is TRBV7-2; D may correspond to TRBD1 or TRBD2 (5 bases each). The CDR3 runs 18 residues. Germline CDR1 SGHTA, CDR2 FQGNSA. V lost 5 bases and J lost 2, with 21 bases in between. As DNA, the CDR3 is TGTGCCAGCAGCCTCAACCCTCGTTTGGGGACCAACACCGGGGAGCTGTTTTTT. Amino acids: CASSLNPRLGTNTGELFF. Full variable domain (missing parts from reference TRBV7-2 and TRBJ2-2): GAGVSQSPSNKVTEKGKDVELRCDPISGHTALYWYRQSLGQGLEFLIYFQGNSAPDKSGLPSDRFSAERTGGSVSTLTIQRTQQEDSAVYLCASSLNPRLGTNTGELFFGEGSRLTVL.

This clonotype was found a few times. The chain is built from TRBV4-1 and TRBJ2-2; maybe TRBD1 (5 bases). The CDR3 covers 15 residues. Trimming removed 1 base from V and 6 bases from J, with 12 bases in between. Germline V CDR1 and CDR2: MGHRA, YSYEKL. CDR3 coding DNA: TGCGCCAGCAGCCAAGGACCAGGGCCTCCCGGGGAGCTGTTTTTT. Encoded protein: CASSQGPGPPGELFF.

This clonotype was observed at least ten times. V usage is TRBV7-2 and J usage is TRBJ2-3; D is ambiguous. Trimming took 2 bases from V and 3 from J, leaving 9 bases between them. CDR1 and CDR2 from the germline V gene are SGHTA and FQGNSA. The CDR3 consists of 14 residues. CDR3 residues: CASSLPRSTDTQYF. In DNA form, the CDR3 reads TGTGCCAGCAGCTTACCCCGGAGTACAGATACGCAGTATTTT.

The chain uses TRBV10-3 and TRBJ2-7, with D perhaps TRBD1 or TRBD2 (6 bases each). V was clipped by 0 bases and J by 3 bases, with 12 bases between them. Per the germline V gene, CDR1 is ENHRY and CDR2 is SYGVKD. CDR3 length: 15 residues. CDR3 amino acids: CAISESGGKGYEQYF. The CDR3 DNA sequence: TGTGCCATCAGTGAGTCAGGGGGGAAGGGCTACGAGCAGTACTTC.

The sample holds many counts of this clonotype. This sequence joins TRBV30 and TRBJ2-2; D may match TRBD1 or TRBD2 (5 bases each). CDR1 and CDR2 (germline): GTSNPN, SVGIG (reference sequence). The CDR3 loop spans 12 amino acids. Trimming removed 7 bases at V and 5 bases at J, with 11 bases between. CDR3 in amino acids: CASPGPTGELFF. The CDR3 bases are TGTGCCTCCCCGGGACCGACCGGGGAGCTGTTTTTT.